This is a list of T cell receptor beta chains from one sample in a study of T cell responses to AZD1222 COVID-19 vaccine. This table comes from immunoSEQ multiplex PCR, and its TCRdb copy is limited to in-frame clones, with some not included. The sample consists of some 120,000 clones, more than 65% of them appearing once. The source material was peripheral blood, sampled on day 0 of AZD1222 vaccination. The origin of the receptors is an adult in good health. The CDR3 runs from the conserved cysteine through the conserved F or W. The D gene is left open where the match is weak. Only some rows state a clone size, as once, few, many or a class for expanded clones.

clone_size j_call d_call v_call cdr3_aa cdr3_nt
few TRBJ1-3 - TRBV6-5 CASSSLTGSSGNTIYF TGTGCCAGCAGTTCACTGACGGGGAGCTCTGGAAACACCATATATTTT
- TRBJ2-7 - TRBV20-1 CSARAAYEQYF TGCAGTGCCCGGGCGGCCTACGAGCAGTACTTC
once TRBJ2-6 - TRBV5-4 CASSLGGSGANVLTF TGTGCCAGCAGCTTGGGGGGCTCTGGGGCCAACGTCCTGACTTTC
- TRBJ1-6 - TRBV2 CASRGREYSSPLHF TGTGCCAGCAGGGGCAGGGAATACAGTTCACCCCTCCACTTT
- TRBJ2-1 TRBD1 TRBV7-3 CASSRTGGTYNEQFF TGTGCCAGCAGCCGGACAGGGGGAACCTACAATGAGCAGTTCTTC
- TRBJ1-5 TRBD1 TRBV7-8 CASSSAGQEGNQPQHF TGTGCCAGCAGCTCTGCTGGACAGGAGGGGAATCAGCCCCAGCATTTT
- TRBJ1-1 - TRBV3-1/TRBV3-2 CASSRSAGLNTEAFF TGTGCCAGCAGCCGAAGCGCAGGGCTTAACACTGAAGCTTTCTTT
- TRBJ2-4 TRBD1 TRBV29-1 CSVEKGQGNIQYF TGCAGCGTCGAAAAAGGACAGGGGAACATTCAGTACTTC
once TRBJ2-6 - TRBV4-3 CASSQSSGANVLTF TGCGCCAGCAGCCAGAGCTCTGGGGCCAACGTCCTGACTTTC
- TRBJ1-3 - TRBV6-6 CASSYADSISGNTIYF TGTGCCAGCAGTTACGCGGACAGCATCTCTGGAAACACCATATATTTT
- TRBJ2-3 - TRBV28 CASSSHTDTQYF TGTGCCAGCAGTTCTCACACAGATACGCAGTATTTT
- TRBJ1-3 TRBD1 TRBV18 CASSAGTGVGNTIYF TGTGCCAGCTCAGCCGGGACAGGGGTTGGAAACACCATATATTTT
- TRBJ2-3 TRBD2 TRBV30 CAWTRTSGGYTQYF TGTGCCTGGACCCGGACTAGCGGGGGGTATACGCAGTATTTT
- TRBJ2-1 - TRBV19 CASSIVGGYNEQFF TGTGCCAGTAGTATAGTCGGAGGATACAATGAGCAGTTCTTC
- TRBJ2-5 TRBD1 TRBV7-7 CASSYGVPGQGRETQYF TGTGCTAGCAGCTATGGAGTACCGGGACAGGGTCGAGAGACCCAGTACTTC
- TRBJ2-1 TRBD2 TRBV6-5 CASRIAGRINEQFF TGTGCCAGCAGGATAGCGGGGAGGATCAATGAGCAGTTCTTC
- TRBJ2-2 TRBD1 TRBV14 CASSRLAPGQGATGELFF TGTGCCAGCAGCCGCTTAGCTCCGGGACAGGGTGCCACCGGGGAGCTGTTTTTT
- TRBJ1-4 - TRBV5-5 CASSARGLATNEKLFF TGTGCCAGCAGCGCACGCGGACTTGCAACTAATGAAAAACTGTTTTTT
once TRBJ1-3 - TRBV28 CASTRGGTSGNTIYF TGTGCCAGCACCCGAGGGGGTACCTCTGGAAACACCATATATTTT
- TRBJ1-4 - TRBV12-3/TRBV12-4 CASSFGEKLFF TGTGCCAGCAGTTTTGGTGAAAAACTGTTTTTT
- TRBJ2-3 TRBD1 TRBV5-1 CASSFGTGHTDTQYF TGCGCCAGCAGCTTTGGGACAGGACACACAGATACGCAGTATTTT
- TRBJ1-1 - TRBV5-4 CASRPGLQNTEAFF TGTGCCAGCAGGCCGGGTCTCCAGAACACTGAAGCTTTCTTT
- TRBJ1-1 - TRBV6-5 CASSRTDSMNTEAFF TGTGCCAGCAGTCGGACAGATTCCATGAACACTGAAGCTTTCTTT
- TRBJ1-1 - TRBV28 CATAVGNRAFF TGTGCCACCGCAGTTGGAAATCGGGCTTTCTTT
once TRBJ2-7 - TRBV5-1 CASSLVPGSYEQYF TGCGCCAGCAGCTTGGTCCCAGGCTCCTACGAGCAGTACTTC
- TRBJ1-2 - TRBV28 CASTDSNYGYTF TGTGCCAGCACTGACAGCAACTATGGCTACACCTTC
once TRBJ1-5 TRBD1 TRBV2 CASSDRDRIQPQHF TGTGCCAGCAGTGACCGGGACAGAATACAGCCCCAGCATTTT
- TRBJ1-5 - TRBV30 CAWTPTWSNQPQHF TGTGCCTGGACCCCGACATGGAGCAATCAGCCCCAGCATTTT
- TRBJ1-1 - TRBV6-5 CASTPDSRKAFF TGTGCCAGCACCCCGGACAGCAGGAAAGCTTTCTTT
once TRBJ2-7 TRBD1 TRBV5-1 CASSNQGARHEQYF TGCGCCAGCAGCAACCAGGGGGCTCGCCACGAGCAGTACTTC
- TRBJ2-2 - TRBV5-8 CASSSRGGARTGELFF TGTGCCAGCAGCTCCCGAGGGGGAGCAAGGACCGGGGAGCTGTTTTTT
- TRBJ1-5 - TRBV19 CASSIDTRQPQHF TGTGCCAGTAGTATAGATACGAGGCAGCCCCAGCATTTT
- TRBJ2-1 - TRBV27 CASSRDPGNEQFF TGTGCCAGCAGCCGGGACCCAGGGAATGAGCAGTTCTTC
- TRBJ1-3 TRBD1 TRBV7-8 CASSLGQGASGNTIYF TGTGCCAGCAGCCTGGGGCAGGGGGCATCCGGAAACACCATATATTTT
- TRBJ2-7 TRBD1 TRBV2 CASSTTGVPYEQYF TGTGCCAGCAGTACTACAGGGGTCCCCTACGAGCAGTACTTC
once TRBJ1-4 TRBD1 TRBV5-1 CASSWGYRGPNEKLFF TGCGCCAGCAGCTGGGGCTACAGGGGGCCTAATGAAAAACTGTTTTTT
- TRBJ2-1 - TRBV11-3 CASSLFGPLDNEQFF TGTGCCAGCAGCTTATTCGGCCCCCTGGACAATGAGCAGTTCTTC
- TRBJ2-7 TRBD1 TRBV2 CASSVGTGGSYEQYF TGTGCCAGCAGTGTAGGAACAGGGGGCTCCTACGAGCAGTACTTC
- TRBJ1-1 - TRBV2 CASSEAAPSGTEAFF TGTGCCAGCAGTGAAGCGGCCCCCTCTGGGACTGAAGCTTTCTTT
- TRBJ2-7 - TRBV3-1/TRBV3-2 CASSWEGAGEQYF TGTGCCAGCAGCTGGGAGGGGGCCGGGGAGCAGTACTTC
- TRBJ1-1 - TRBV6-2/TRBV6-3 CASSPSPGFWKGEANTEAFF TGTGCCAGCAGTCCCTCCCCAGGTTTTTGGAAGGGGGAAGCGAACACTGAAGCTTTCTTT
- TRBJ2-3 TRBD2 TRBV11-2 CASSKRAGGSDTQYF TGTGCCAGCAGCAAAAGAGCGGGGGGGTCGGATACGCAGTATTTT
few TRBJ2-7 TRBD2 TRBV6-4 CASSDSILAGEREQYF TGTGCCAGCAGTGACTCGATACTAGCGGGAGAACGGGAGCAGTACTTC
- TRBJ1-1 TRBD1 TRBV6-5 CASSPTGEAEAFF TGTGCCAGCAGCCCGACAGGGGAGGCTGAAGCTTTCTTT
- TRBJ2-3 TRBD2 TRBV3-1/TRBV3-2 CASSHEGGRSDTQYF TGTGCCAGCAGCCACGAAGGCGGGAGATCAGATACGCAGTATTTT
- TRBJ2-7 - TRBV6-2/TRBV6-3 CASSGVEQYF TGTGCCAGCAGTGGGGTCGAGCAGTACTTC
- TRBJ1-2 - TRBV25-1 CASSEYTGIGGYTF TGTGCCAGCAGTGAATATACCGGGATCGGTGGCTACACCTTC
- TRBJ2-5 - TRBV5-1 CASSYGVTERETQYF TGCGCCAGCAGCTACGGGGTGACAGAAAGAGAGACCCAGTACTTC